Listed below are T cell receptor beta chains from one sample, sequenced in a study of control samples from healthy donors and cancer patients. TCRdb's table, derived via immunoSEQ multiplex PCR, lists solely in-frame clones and lacks some. The sample includes roughly 150,000 clones, 85% to 90% of them seen just once. Source material: blood. The receptor source for this set is a man aged 18 to 29 in good health. CDR3s include the opening cysteine and the closing phenylalanine or tryptophan. Fields, in order: CDR3 DNA, CDR3 protein, D gene, V gene, J gene, clone size. The D gene is left open where the match is weak. Only some rows state a clone size, as once, few, many or a class for expanded clones.

TGTGCCAGTAGCGACCCTGGGCGGTCCTACGAGCAGTACTTC	CASSDPGRSYEQYF	NA	TRBV19	TRBJ2-7	NA
TGTGCCAGCAGTTCGGACAGGGGAAACACCATATATTTT	CASSSDRGNTIYF	TRBD1	TRBV6-5	TRBJ1-3	NA
TGCGCCAGCAGCTTGGGGGGCAGGGATCAGCCCCAGCATTTT	CASSLGGRDQPQHF	NA	TRBV5-1	TRBJ1-5	NA
TGTGCCAGCAGCATCACCACCGAGACCCAGTACTTC	CASSITTETQYF	NA	TRBV7-2	TRBJ2-5	NA
TGTGCCAGCTCACCACGAGCGACACCCGATACTAACTATGGCTACACCTTC	CASSPRATPDTNYGYTF	NA	TRBV18	TRBJ1-2	NA
TGTGCCAGCAGTTCCCAGACAGGGACTAAGGTAGACACCATATATTTT	CASSSQTGTKVDTIYF	TRBD1	TRBV28	TRBJ1-3	NA
TGTGCCAGCAGTATCCATCGCGGAGAGACCCAGTACTTC	CASSIHRGETQYF	NA	TRBV6-5	TRBJ2-5	NA
TGTGCCAGCAGTGGGACTAGCGGGGGGGCAGAGACCCAGTACTTC	CASSGTSGGAETQYF	TRBD2	TRBV25-1	TRBJ2-5	NA
TGTGCCAGCCCTCGACCATCGGGACAGGGGTACATTGAGCAGTTCTTC	CASPRPSGQGYIEQFF	TRBD1	TRBV7-3	TRBJ2-1	NA
TGTGCCAGCAGCTCGTGGACGGAAAACAATGAGCAGTTCTTC	CASSSWTENNEQFF	NA	TRBV11-1	TRBJ2-1	NA
TGTGCCAACAGCAAAAAGGACATGGGAGGCACCATATATTTT	CANSKKDMGGTIYF	NA	TRBV21-1	TRBJ1-3	NA
TGTGCCAGCAGTTACTCGGGCAGCTTGAACACTGAAGCTTTCTTT	CASSYSGSLNTEAFF	NA	TRBV6-5	TRBJ1-1	NA
TGTGCCAGCAGCTCAGGAGGGGGCCGGATTGAAAAACTGTTTTTT	CASSSGGGRIEKLFF	TRBD1	TRBV7-9	TRBJ1-4	NA
TGTGCCAGCAGTAGACTAGCGGGGGCCCTCACAGATACGCAGTATTTT	CASSRLAGALTDTQYF	TRBD2	TRBV2	TRBJ2-3	NA
TGTGCCAGCAGCCCCGAGACGCTAGGGGTTAGGGCCCAGTACTTC	CASSPETLGVRAQYF	NA	TRBV7-2	TRBJ2-5	NA
TGTGCCAGTAGTATAGGGGCGGCAGGACTCTACGAGCAGTACTTC	CASSIGAAGLYEQYF	NA	TRBV19	TRBJ2-7	NA
TGCGCCAGCAGCCAAGATCCAGGTAGCGAGTACGAGCAGTACTTC	CASSQDPGSEYEQYF	NA	TRBV4-3	TRBJ2-7	NA
TGTGCCACCGCTGGGACTAGCGGGGGGCGGAATGAGCAGTTCTTC	CATAGTSGGRNEQFF	TRBD2	TRBV19	TRBJ2-1	NA
TGTGCCAGCTCGATAACTAGCGGGGGGACTAGAGAGCAGTACTTC	CASSITSGGTREQYF	TRBD2	TRBV19	TRBJ2-7	NA
TGTGCCAGTAGTAGTGCCAGGGGGCGCGATACGCAGTATTTT	CASSSARGRDTQYF	TRBD1	TRBV19	TRBJ2-3	NA
TGCAGCGTTCCCAGACAGAGTACCTATGGCTACACCTTC	CSVPRQSTYGYTF	NA	TRBV29-1	TRBJ1-2	NA
TGTGCCAGCAGCTCTTCAGGGTCGACAGATACGCAGTATTTT	CASSSSGSTDTQYF	NA	TRBV7-3	TRBJ2-3	NA
TGTGCCAGCAGCTTAGATCGTCAGGGCCAGCAGTACTTC	CASSLDRQGQQYF	NA	TRBV11-3	TRBJ2-7	NA
TGTGCCAGCAGCTCGGCAGATACGCAGTATTTT	CASSSADTQYF	NA	TRBV11-2	TRBJ2-3	NA
TGTGCCAGCAGTTTCGACAGGGGGGGCACCGGGGAGCTGTTTTTT	CASSFDRGGTGELFF	TRBD1	TRBV6-5	TRBJ2-2	once
TGTGCCAGCAGCCTTCGGGACACCCCCTACGAGCAGTACTTC	CASSLRDTPYEQYF	NA	TRBV21-1	TRBJ2-7	NA
TGTGCCAGCAGTCCGACGACAGGGGAAAACTATGGCTACACCTTC	CASSPTTGENYGYTF	TRBD1	TRBV27	TRBJ1-2	NA
TGTGCCAGCAGCTCGCTGGGACAGGGTATGAATTCACCCCTCCACTTT	CASSSLGQGMNSPLHF	TRBD1	TRBV7-2	TRBJ1-6	NA
TGTGCCGTCAACTTGGGTGGTCACTATGGCTACACCTTC	CAVNLGGHYGYTF	NA	TRBV28	TRBJ1-2	NA
TGTGCCATCAGTGATAGCGGGGGGGCGAAATCGTACGAGCAGTACTTC	CAISDSGGAKSYEQYF	TRBD2	TRBV10-3	TRBJ2-7	NA
TGTGCCAGCAGCTTAGGGGACAGGGGGCGAGAGACCCAGTACTTC	CASSLGDRGRETQYF	TRBD1	TRBV7-2	TRBJ2-5	NA
TGTGCCAGCAGCCGAGGGACAGGGAGGCAGTACTTC	CASSRGTGRQYF	TRBD1	TRBV28	TRBJ2-7	NA
TGTGCCAGCAGCCCGGCACTACAGGGATCCTATGGCTACACCTTC	CASSPALQGSYGYTF	NA	TRBV5-6	TRBJ1-2	NA
TGTGCCAGCGGGGACACCCCCTACGAGCAGTACTTC	CASGDTPYEQYF	NA	TRBV19	TRBJ2-7	NA
TGTGCCAGCAGCTTAGATCCCCAGGGCGGTGGCTACACCTTC	CASSLDPQGGGYTF	NA	TRBV11-2	TRBJ1-2	once
TGTGCCAGCAGCTTAGAGGGCTGGCCCTACAATGAGCAGTTCTTC	CASSLEGWPYNEQFF	NA	TRBV7-2	TRBJ2-1	once
TGTGCCAGCAGCTCGGGACAGTACGAGCAGTACTTC	CASSSGQYEQYF	TRBD1	TRBV5-4	TRBJ2-7	NA
TGTGCCAGCAGCTTGTTCTCAGGGGATACCCAGTATTTT	CASSLFSGDTQYF	NA	TRBV7-9	TRBJ2-3	NA
TGTGCCAGCAGGGACGGAAGTTATGGCTACACCTTC	CASRDGSYGYTF	NA	TRBV28	TRBJ1-2	NA
TGTGCCAGCAGTTTGCGGACACTGGCTTTCTTT	CASSLRTLAFF	NA	TRBV12-3/TRBV12-4	TRBJ1-1	few
TGTGCCAGCAGCGTACCGGGGGGGCGGGAGACCCAGTACTTC	CASSVPGGRETQYF	TRBD2	TRBV9	TRBJ2-5	NA
TGTGCCAGCAGTTACCTCTACGAGCAGTACTTC	CASSYLYEQYF	NA	TRBV6-2/TRBV6-3	TRBJ2-7	NA
TGTGCCAGTAGTAGTCCCAATAGCGGGGGGGTCAATGAGCAGTTCTTC	CASSSPNSGGVNEQFF	TRBD2	TRBV19	TRBJ2-1	once
TGTGCCAGCAGCTTTCCTAGGACAGGGTACACCGGGGAGCTGTTTTTT	CASSFPRTGYTGELFF	TRBD1	TRBV11-2	TRBJ2-2	NA
TGTGCCAGCAGCAATCAACACTCGATCACAGATACGCAGTATTTT	CASSNQHSITDTQYF	NA	TRBV11-2	TRBJ2-3	NA
TGTGCCAGCAGTGAAGGCCTGGGGGGGGCTATAGATACGCAGTATTTT	CASSEGLGGAIDTQYF	NA	TRBV2	TRBJ2-3	NA
TGTGCCAGCAGCAGAAGGACAAGCACAGATACGCAGTATTTT	CASSRRTSTDTQYF	NA	TRBV6-5	TRBJ2-3	NA
TGCGCCAGCAGCCAGGACCACAAGAGGGCAAAGTCTGAAGCTTTCTTT	CASSQDHKRAKSEAFF	NA	TRBV4-3	TRBJ1-1	NA
TGCGCCAGCAGCCAAGGCGAGGGCGACTCCTACGAGCAGTACTTC	CASSQGEGDSYEQYF	NA	TRBV4-1	TRBJ2-7	NA
TGTGCCAGCAGCAAACAACAGGGGTGGAACACTGAAGCTTTCTTT	CASSKQQGWNTEAFF	TRBD1	TRBV7-8	TRBJ1-1	NA
TGTGCCAGCAGCGTAGCGGCGGCAAGCTCCTACGAGCAGTACTTC	CASSVAAASSYEQYF	NA	TRBV9	TRBJ2-7	NA
TGTGCCAGCAGTTGGGGGCGACAGACCCAGTACTTC	CASSWGRQTQYF	NA	TRBV2	TRBJ2-5	once
TGTGCCAGCAAAGGACAGTCGGGTAGCAATCAGCCCCAGCATTTT	CASKGQSGSNQPQHF	NA	TRBV2	TRBJ1-5	NA
TGTGCCAGCAGCTTGGTTCAGCCAAACACTGAAGCTTTCTTT	CASSLVQPNTEAFF	NA	TRBV7-9	TRBJ1-1	once
TGTGCCTGGAGTGTACGAGGGACCGGGGCTGAAGCTTTCTTT	CAWSVRGTGAEAFF	NA	TRBV30	TRBJ1-1	few
TGTGCCAGCAGCTTGGTAGGGACAGGGGGGAACGAGCAGTACTTC	CASSLVGTGGNEQYF	TRBD1	TRBV5-6	TRBJ2-7	NA
TGTGCCAGCAGCTTGACGTCGGCATCCAGGGTTTTCTTT	CASSLTSASRVFF	NA	TRBV5-6	TRBJ1-1	once
TGTGCCACCAAGGGGACGGCCCTAAACTATGGCTACACCTTC	CATKGTALNYGYTF	NA	TRBV28	TRBJ1-2	NA
TGTGCCAGCAGTAGCGGGACAACCCAACGGTCGCAGTATTTT	CASSSGTTQRSQYF	NA	TRBV6-2/TRBV6-3	TRBJ2-3	NA
TGTGCCAGCAGCTTAGATTATCTGAGCAATCAGCCCCAGCATTTT	CASSLDYLSNQPQHF	NA	TRBV11-2	TRBJ1-5	NA